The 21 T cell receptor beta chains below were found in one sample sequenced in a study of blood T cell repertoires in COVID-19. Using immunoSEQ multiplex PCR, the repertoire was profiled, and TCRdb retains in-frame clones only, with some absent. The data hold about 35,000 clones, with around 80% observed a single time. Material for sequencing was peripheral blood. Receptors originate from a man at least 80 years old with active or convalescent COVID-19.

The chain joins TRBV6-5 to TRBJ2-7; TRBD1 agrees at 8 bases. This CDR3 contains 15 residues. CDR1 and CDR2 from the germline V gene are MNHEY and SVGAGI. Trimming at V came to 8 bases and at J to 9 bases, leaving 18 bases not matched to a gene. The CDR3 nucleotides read TGTGCCAGCCTCTCCCTCGACAGGGGCCCCCGGTGGCAGTACTTC. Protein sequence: CASLSLDRGPRWQYF.

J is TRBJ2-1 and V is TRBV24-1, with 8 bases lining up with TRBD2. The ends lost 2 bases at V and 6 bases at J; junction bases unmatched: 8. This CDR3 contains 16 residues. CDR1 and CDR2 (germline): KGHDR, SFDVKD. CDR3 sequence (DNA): TGTGCCACCAGTGATTCCGGGGGGGGAGCCCTCAATGAGCAGTTCTTC. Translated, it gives CATSDSGGGALNEQFF.

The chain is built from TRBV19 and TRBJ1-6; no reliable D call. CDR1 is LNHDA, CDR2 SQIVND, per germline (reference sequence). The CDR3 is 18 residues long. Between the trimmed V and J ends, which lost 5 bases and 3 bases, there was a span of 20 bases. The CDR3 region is CASSGSSRADDYNSPLHF. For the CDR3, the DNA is TGTGCCAGTAGTGGGTCCTCGAGGGCAGACGACTATAATTCACCCCTCCACTTT.

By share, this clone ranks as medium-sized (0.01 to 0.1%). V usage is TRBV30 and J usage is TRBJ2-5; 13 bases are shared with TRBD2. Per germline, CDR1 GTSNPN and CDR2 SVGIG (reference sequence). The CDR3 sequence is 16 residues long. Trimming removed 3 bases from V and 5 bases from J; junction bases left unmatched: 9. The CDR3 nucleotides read TGTGCCTGGAGCCAAACTAGCGGGAGGGCCTGGGAGACCCAGTACTTC. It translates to CAWSQTSGRAWETQYF.

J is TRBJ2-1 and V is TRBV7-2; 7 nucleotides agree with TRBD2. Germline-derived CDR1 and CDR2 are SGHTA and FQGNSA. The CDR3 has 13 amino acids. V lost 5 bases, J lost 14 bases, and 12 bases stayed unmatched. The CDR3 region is CASSLGATSREFF. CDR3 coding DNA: TGTGCCAGCAGCCTTGGGGCGACTAGCAGGGAGTTCTTC.

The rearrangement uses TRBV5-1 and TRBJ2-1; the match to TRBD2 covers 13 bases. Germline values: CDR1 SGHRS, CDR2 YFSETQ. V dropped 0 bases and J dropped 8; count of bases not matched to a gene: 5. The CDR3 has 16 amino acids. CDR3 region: CASSLAGTSGIDEQFF. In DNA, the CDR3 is TGCGCCAGCAGCTTGGCCGGGACTAGCGGGATCGATGAGCAGTTCTTC.

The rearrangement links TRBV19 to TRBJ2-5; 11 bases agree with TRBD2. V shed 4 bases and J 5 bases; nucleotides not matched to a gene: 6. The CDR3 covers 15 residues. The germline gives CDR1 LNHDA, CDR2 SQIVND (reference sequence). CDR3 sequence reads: CASSTTTSGVETQYF. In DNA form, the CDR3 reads TGTGCCAGTAGTACTACGACTAGCGGGGTGGAGACCCAGTACTTC.

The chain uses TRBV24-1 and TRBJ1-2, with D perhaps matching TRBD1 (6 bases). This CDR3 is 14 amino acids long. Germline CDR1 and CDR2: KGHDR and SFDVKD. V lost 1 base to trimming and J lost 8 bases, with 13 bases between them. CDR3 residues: CATSDFTGQRGYTF. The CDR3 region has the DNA TGTGCCACCAGTGATTTTACAGGACAGCGGGGCTACACCTTC.

The CDR3 coding sequence is TGTGCCAGCAGCCGCCCGACAGGGGTCGGGGAGCTGTTTTTT. Translation: CASSRPTGVGELFF. The chain has TRBV7-2 and TRBJ2-2, with TRBD1 matching over 8 bases. The CDR3 consists of 14 residues. The germline V gene has CDR1 SGHTA and CDR2 FQGNSA. V lost 5 bases, J lost 7 bases, and 6 bases stayed unmatched. Filled out from reference TRBV7-2 and TRBJ2-2, the complete variable domain reads GAGVSQSPSNKVTEKGKDVELRCDPISGHTALYWYRQSLGQGLEFLIYFQGNSAPDKSGLPSDRFSAERTGGSVSTLTIQRTQQEDSAVYLCASSRPTGVGELFFGEGSRLTVL.

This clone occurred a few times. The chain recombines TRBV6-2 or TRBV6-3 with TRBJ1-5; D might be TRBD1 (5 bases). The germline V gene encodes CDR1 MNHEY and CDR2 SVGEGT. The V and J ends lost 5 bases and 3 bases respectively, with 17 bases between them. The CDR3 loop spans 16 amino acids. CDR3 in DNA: TGTGCCAGCAGTAGACAGATTCTTTCCTCCAATCAGCCCCAGCATTTT. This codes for CASSRQILSSNQPQHF.

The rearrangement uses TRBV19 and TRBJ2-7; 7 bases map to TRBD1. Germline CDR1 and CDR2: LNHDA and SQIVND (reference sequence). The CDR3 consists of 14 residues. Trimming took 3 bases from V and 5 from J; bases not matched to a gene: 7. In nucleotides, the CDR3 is TGTGCCAGTAGTATCCCCGACAGGGTGAACGAGCAGTACTTC. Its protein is CASSIPDRVNEQYF.

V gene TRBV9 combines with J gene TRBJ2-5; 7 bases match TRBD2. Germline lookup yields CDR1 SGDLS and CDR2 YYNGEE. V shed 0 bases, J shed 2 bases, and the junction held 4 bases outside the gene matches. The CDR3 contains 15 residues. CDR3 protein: CASSVAWGGQETQYF. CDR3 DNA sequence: TGTGCCAGCAGCGTAGCGTGGGGGGGTCAAGAGACCCAGTACTTC.

CDR3 sequence reads: CASSFRGDNQPQHF. As DNA, the CDR3 is TGTGCCAGCAGTTTCAGGGGTGATAATCAGCCCCAGCATTTT. V and J are TRBV27 and TRBJ1-5; D is perhaps TRBD1 (6 bases). Trimming took 3 bases from V and 4 from J, leaving 10 bases between them. Germline V gene lookup returns CDR1 MNHEY and CDR2 SMNVEV (reference sequence). The CDR3 sequence is 14 residues long.

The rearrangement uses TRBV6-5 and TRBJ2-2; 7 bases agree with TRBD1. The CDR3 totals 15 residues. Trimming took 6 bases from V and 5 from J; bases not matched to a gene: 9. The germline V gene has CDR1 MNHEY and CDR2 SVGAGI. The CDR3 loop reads CASSSQGVKTGELFF. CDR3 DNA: TGTGCCAGCAGCTCGCAGGGGGTCAAAACCGGGGAGCTGTTTTTT.

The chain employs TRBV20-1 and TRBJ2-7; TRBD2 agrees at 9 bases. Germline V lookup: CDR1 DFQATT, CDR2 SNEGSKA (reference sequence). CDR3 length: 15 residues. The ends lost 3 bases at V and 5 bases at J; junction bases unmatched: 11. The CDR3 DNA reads TGCAGTGCTAGTTCCCTAGCGGGACCCCGGAACGAGCAGTACTTC. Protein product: CSASSLAGPRNEQYF.

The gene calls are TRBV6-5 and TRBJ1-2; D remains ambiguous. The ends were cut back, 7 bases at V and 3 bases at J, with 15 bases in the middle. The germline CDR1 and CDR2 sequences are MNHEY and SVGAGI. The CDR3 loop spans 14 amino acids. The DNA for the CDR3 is TGTGCCAGCACCTTGACTAACCCGGACTATGGCTACACCTTC. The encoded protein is CASTLTNPDYGYTF.

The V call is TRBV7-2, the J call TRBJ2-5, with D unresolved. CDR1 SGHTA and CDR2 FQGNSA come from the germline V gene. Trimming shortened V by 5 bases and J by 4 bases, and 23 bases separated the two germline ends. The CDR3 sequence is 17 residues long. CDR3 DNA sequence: TGTGCCAGCAGCCTCCCTTCTGCCCTCCCCCTTAGAGAGACCCAGTACTTC. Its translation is CASSLPSALPLRETQYF.

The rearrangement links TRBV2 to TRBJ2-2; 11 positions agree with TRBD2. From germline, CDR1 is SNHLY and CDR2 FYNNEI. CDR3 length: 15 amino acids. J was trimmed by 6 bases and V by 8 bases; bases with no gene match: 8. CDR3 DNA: TGTGCCAGCGGGAGGACTAGCGGGTCCTCCGGGGAGCTGTTTTTT. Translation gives CASGRTSGSSGELFF.

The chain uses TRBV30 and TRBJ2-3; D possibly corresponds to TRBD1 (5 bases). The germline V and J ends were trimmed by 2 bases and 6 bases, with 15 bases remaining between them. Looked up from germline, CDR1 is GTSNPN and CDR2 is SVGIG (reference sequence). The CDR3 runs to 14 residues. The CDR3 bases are TGTGCCTGGAGTAGTGGCAGGGAATCCGATACGCAGTATTTT. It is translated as CAWSSGRESDTQYF. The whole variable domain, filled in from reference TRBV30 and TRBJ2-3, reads SQTIHQWPATLVQPVGSPLSLECTVEGTSNPNLYWYRQAAGRGLQLLFYSVGIGQISSEVPQNLSASRPQDRQFILSSKKLLLSDSGFYLCAWSSGRESDTQYFGPGTRLTVL.

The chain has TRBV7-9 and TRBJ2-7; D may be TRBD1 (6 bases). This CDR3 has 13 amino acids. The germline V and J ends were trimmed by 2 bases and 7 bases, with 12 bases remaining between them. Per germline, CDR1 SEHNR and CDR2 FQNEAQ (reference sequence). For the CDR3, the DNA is TGTGCCAGCAGCTTATCCAGGGGAGAGGAGCAGTACTTC. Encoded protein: CASSLSRGEEQYF. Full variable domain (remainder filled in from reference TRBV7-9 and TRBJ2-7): DTGVSQNPRHKITKRGQNVTFRCDPISEHNRLYWYRQTLGQGPEFLTYFQNEAQLEKSRLLSDRFSAERPKGSFSTLEIQRTEQGDSAMYLCASSLSRGEEQYFGPGTRLTVT.

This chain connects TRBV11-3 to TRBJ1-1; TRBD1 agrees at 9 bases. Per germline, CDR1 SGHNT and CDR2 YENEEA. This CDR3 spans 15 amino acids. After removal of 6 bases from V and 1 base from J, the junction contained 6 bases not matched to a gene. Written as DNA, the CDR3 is TGTGCCAGCAGGCCCGGGACAGGGTCGAACACTGAAGCTTTCTTT. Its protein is CASRPGTGSNTEAFF.